Detailed here is one T cell receptor beta chain. Its antigen is unidentified. The source of the sample is a study of long-term antiretroviral therapy in people with HIV. Study as a whole: The earliest specimens came about a decade ahead of the 2015 immediate-ART recommendation. Study outcomes and limitations: Records did not include ART adherence, viral resistance or therapy changes. Relative to control repertoires, HIV repertoires exhibited narrower CDR3 length ranges. The study found that diversity rose after ART but stayed below transplant donor controls.

Survey-level immunoSEQ v3.0 assays were run. The table came from immunoSEQ multiplex PCR; TCRdb's copy has only in-frame clones and leaves some out. This sample has roughly 28,000 clones, with roughly 90% found just once. The receptor was isolated from a man aged 18 to 30 with HIV. The starting material was unsorted PBMCs, obtained 3.1 years after starting antiretroviral therapy.

This CDR3 reads CASQSPYLNYEQYF. Here the CDR3 DNA reads TGTGCCAGCCAAAGTCCTTACTTAAACTACGAGCAGTACTTC. This chain uses TRBV6-1 with TRBJ2-7; no firm D call. V lost 8 bases, J lost 3 bases, and 17 bases lay in between. The germline CDR1 and CDR2 sequences are MNHNS and SASEGT. There are 14 residues in the CDR3.